The next 8 T cell receptor beta chains were all read from a single sample in a study of cytomegalovirus exposure and HLA in healthy donors. PCR involved 60 Vbeta and 13 Jbeta primers. Assay used: immunoSEQ multiplex PCR; TCRdb lists only in-frame clones, some missing. The sample has 150,000 to 200,000 clones; 84% are singletons. Sequenced material: PBMCs. The receptor set was obtained from a boy between 10 and 17 years old in good health and CMV-seronegative.

The sample holds a few counts of this clone. The chain combines TRBV7-8 with TRBJ2-7; D possibly corresponds to TRBD2 (6 bases). V was cut by 11 bases and J by 0 bases, with 41 bases left in between. Germline CDR1 and CDR2: SGHVS and FQNEAQ. This CDR3 comprises 22 residues. CDR3 sequence: CASTPARTLSGKLGVLSYEQYF. CDR3 bases: TGTGCCTCGACCCCCGCTCGAACCCTTAGCGGCAAGTTGGGGGTGCTCTCCTACGAGCAGTACTTC.

This chain connects TRBV5-4 to TRBJ2-7; perhaps TRBD1 as D (6 bases). V lost 4 bases, J lost 0 bases, and 8 bases lay in between. The germline V gene has CDR1 SGHNT and CDR2 YYREEE (reference sequence). The CDR3 runs to 13 residues. The CDR3 nucleotides read TGTGCCAGCAGCCCAGGGGTCTCCTACGAGCAGTACTTC. Its protein product is CASSPGVSYEQYF.

The chain employs TRBV5-1 and TRBJ2-7; D not certain. The CDR3 length is 14 residues. Germline CDR1 reads SGHRS; CDR2 reads YFSETQ. Trimming removed 0 bases from V and 6 bases from J, with 13 bases in between. CDR3 protein: CASSLELGVGEQYF. CDR3 nucleotide sequence: TGCGCCAGCAGCTTGGAGCTAGGAGTGGGCGAGCAGTACTTC.

The rearrangement links TRBV6-1 to TRBJ2-2, with 7 nucleotides matching TRBD2. The CDR3 is 14 residues long. V shed 6 bases and J 7 bases; nucleotides not matched to a gene: 8. The germline CDR1 and CDR2 sequences are MNHNS and SASEGT. CDR3 nucleotide sequence: TGTGCCAGCAGAGGTACGCGGGAGTACGGGGAGCTGTTTTTT. As protein: CASRGTREYGELFF.

The V call is TRBV30, the J call TRBJ2-3; TRBD2 matches at 12 bases. In germline, CDR1 is GTSNPN, CDR2 SVGIG (reference sequence). Unmatched junction bases numbered 6, after V lost 0 bases and J lost 2 bases. The CDR3 extends over 17 amino acids. The CDR3 DNA follows: TGTGCCTGGAGTGTCCTAGCGGGGGGGCGGTCCACAGATACGCAGTATTTT. This codes for CAWSVLAGGRSTDTQYF.

This sequence joins TRBV29-1 and TRBJ2-2; possible D gene TRBD1, 6 bases. V was shortened by 6 bases and J by 4 bases, with 21 bases between the two germline ends. The CDR3 runs 16 residues. CDR1 SQVTM and CDR2 ANQGSEA come from the germline V gene. CDR3 nucleotide sequence: TGCAGCGTGGACGGGACATCCATGACGGGCACCGGGGAGCTGTTTTTT. Its translation: CSVDGTSMTGTGELFF.

This chain uses TRBV7-8 with TRBJ1-1, with 8 bases identical to TRBD1. The CDR3 contains 12 residues. Germline lookup yields CDR1 SGHVS and CDR2 FQNEAQ. The junction had 8 bases not matched to a gene; V was cut back by 5 bases and J by 12 bases. This CDR3 reads CASSQKTGETFF. CDR3 nucleotides: TGTGCCAGCAGCCAAAAGACAGGGGAGACTTTCTTT.

V gene TRBV18 combines with J gene TRBJ2-7; D remains ambiguous. V gave up 2 bases and J gave up 0 bases, with 11 bases separating them. Germline V gene lookup returns CDR1 KGHSH and CDR2 LQKENI. The CDR3 sequence is 15 residues long. The CDR3 DNA follows: TGTGCCAGCTCACCATATACTAAAAGCTCCTACGAGCAGTACTTC. This gives the protein CASSPYTKSSYEQYF.